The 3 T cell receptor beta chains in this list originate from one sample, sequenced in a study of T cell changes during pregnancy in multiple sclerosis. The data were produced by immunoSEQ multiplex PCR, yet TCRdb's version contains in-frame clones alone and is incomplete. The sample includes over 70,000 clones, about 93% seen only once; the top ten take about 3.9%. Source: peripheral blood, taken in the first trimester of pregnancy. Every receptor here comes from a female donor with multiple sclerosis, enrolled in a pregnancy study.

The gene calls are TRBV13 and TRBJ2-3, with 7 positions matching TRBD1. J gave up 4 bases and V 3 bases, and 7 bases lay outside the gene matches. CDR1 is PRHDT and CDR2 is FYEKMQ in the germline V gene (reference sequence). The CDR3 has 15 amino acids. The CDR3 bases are TGTGCCAGCAGCTTCCGACAGGGTGGGGCAGATACGCAGTATTTT. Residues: CASSFRQGGADTQYF. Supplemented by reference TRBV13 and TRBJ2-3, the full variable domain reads AAGVIQSPRHLIKEKRETATLKCYPIPRHDTVYWYQQGPGQDPQFLISFYEKMQSDKGSIPDRFSAQQFSDYHSELNMSSLELGDSALYFCASSFRQGGADTQYFGPGTRLTVL.

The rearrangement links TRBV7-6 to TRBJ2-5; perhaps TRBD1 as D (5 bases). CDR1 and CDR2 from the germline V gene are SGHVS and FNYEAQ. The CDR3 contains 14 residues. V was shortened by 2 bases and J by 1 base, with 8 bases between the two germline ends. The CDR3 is CASSLRQIQETQYF. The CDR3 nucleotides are TGTGCCAGCAGCTTAAGACAGATCCAAGAGACCCAGTACTTC.

The chain's CDR3 is CATSFEGETGFNEKLFF. The DNA of the CDR3 is TGTGCCACCAGCTTCGAGGGGGAGACCGGGTTTAATGAAAAACTGTTTTTT. V is TRBV15 and J is TRBJ1-4, with D possibly matching TRBD1 (6 bases). Germline loops: CDR1 LNHNV, CDR2 YYDKDF (reference sequence). The CDR3 is 17 residues long. The ends were cut back, 5 bases at V and 4 bases at J, with 20 bases in the middle.